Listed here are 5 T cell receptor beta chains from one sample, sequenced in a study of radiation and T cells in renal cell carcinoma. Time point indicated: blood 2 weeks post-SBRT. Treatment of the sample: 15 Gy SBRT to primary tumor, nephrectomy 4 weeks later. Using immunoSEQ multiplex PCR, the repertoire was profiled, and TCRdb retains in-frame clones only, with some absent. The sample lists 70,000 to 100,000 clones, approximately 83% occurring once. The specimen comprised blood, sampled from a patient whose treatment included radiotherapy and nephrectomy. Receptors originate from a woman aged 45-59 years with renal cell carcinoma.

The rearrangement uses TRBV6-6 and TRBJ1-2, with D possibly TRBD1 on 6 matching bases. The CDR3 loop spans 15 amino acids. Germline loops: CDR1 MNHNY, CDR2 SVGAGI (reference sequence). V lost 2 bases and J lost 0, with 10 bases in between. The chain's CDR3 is CASSYRDTSNYGYTF. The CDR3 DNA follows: TGTGCCAGCAGTTACCGGGACACTTCTAACTATGGCTACACCTTC.

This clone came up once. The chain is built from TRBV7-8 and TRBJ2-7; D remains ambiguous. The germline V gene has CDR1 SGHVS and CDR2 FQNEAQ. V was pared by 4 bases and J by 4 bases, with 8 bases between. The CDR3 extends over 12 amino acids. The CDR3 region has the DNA TGTGCCAGCAGCTCAACTCGATACGAGCAGTACTTC. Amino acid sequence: CASSSTRYEQYF. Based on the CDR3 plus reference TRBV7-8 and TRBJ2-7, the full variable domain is GAGVSQSPRYKVAKRGQDVALRCDPISGHVSLFWYQQALGQGPEFLTYFQNEAQLDKSGLPSDRFFAERPEGSVSTLKIQRTQQEDSAVYLCASSSTRYEQYFGPGTRLTVT.

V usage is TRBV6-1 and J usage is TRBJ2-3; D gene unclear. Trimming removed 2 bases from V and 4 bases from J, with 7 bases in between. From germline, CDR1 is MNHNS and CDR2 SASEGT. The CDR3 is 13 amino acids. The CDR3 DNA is TGTGCCAGCAGTGAATCCCCCTCAGATACGCAGTATTTT. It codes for CASSESPSDTQYF.

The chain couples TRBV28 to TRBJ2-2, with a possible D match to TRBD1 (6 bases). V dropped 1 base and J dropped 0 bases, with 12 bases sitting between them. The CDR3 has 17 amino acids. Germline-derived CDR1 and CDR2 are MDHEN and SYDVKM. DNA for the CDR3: TGTGCCAGCAGTTTATCGTCGGGACATACGAACACCGGGGAGCTGTTTTTT. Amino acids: CASSLSSGHTNTGELFF.

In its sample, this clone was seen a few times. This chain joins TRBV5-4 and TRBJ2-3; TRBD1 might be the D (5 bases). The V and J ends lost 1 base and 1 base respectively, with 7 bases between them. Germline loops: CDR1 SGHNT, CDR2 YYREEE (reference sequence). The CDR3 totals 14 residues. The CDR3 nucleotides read TGTGCCAGCAGCTTGTCACAGGGCACAGATACGCAGTATTTT. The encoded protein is CASSLSQGTDTQYF.